The clone carrying this T cell receptor (beta chain) has a handful of counts. What it binds is not known. Every sampled donor was Caucasian and healthy. The entry originates in a study of identical twins. Study outcomes and limitations: Out-of-frame TCR alpha sharing in monozygotic twins exceeded recombination model predictions. Beta out-of-frame sequences showed weaker excess twin sharing.

Each CDR3 protein is one row after TCRdb ran MiXCR on the 5' RACE reads. The sample lists some 600,000 distinct CDR3 sequences; 7.1% were seen once. This sample was also put to use in a study of yellow fever vaccine responses in identical twins.

The TCR comes from a woman aged 18-29 years in good health. Material for sequencing was PBMCs.

CDR3 coding DNA: TGTGCCAGCAGCCAAGATGGGACAGGGGGCAAGGTCGACGATCAGCCCCAGCATTTT. Translation gives CASSQDGTGGKVDDQPQHF. The chain carries TRBV3-1 and TRBJ1-5; 12 bases fit TRBD1. CDR1 LGHDT and CDR2 YNNKEL come from the germline V gene (reference sequence). CDR3 length equals 19 residues. V trimming: 0 bases; J trimming: 5 bases; junction bases outside the gene matches: 11.